These 5 T cell receptor beta chains originate from one sample sequenced in a study of CD4 T cells in relation to SARS-CoV-2 and coronaviruses. The data were produced by immunoSEQ multiplex PCR, yet TCRdb's version contains in-frame clones alone and is incomplete. The sample gives about 21,000 clones, 74% of which show up once; 9.5% to 15% is in the top ten. No antigens are known for them. Before the COVID-19 pandemic, during about 2010-2018, CD4+ T cells were taken from unexposed donors. CD4+ T cells were isolated from the cells after 10 days of culture. Source material: CD4+ T cells from PBMCs, cultured in vitro. The source is a human donor in good health.

This clone was detected only once. CDR3: CASRRLAGDKDTQYF. DNA for the CDR3: TGTGCCAGCAGGCGACTAGCGGGAGACAAAGATACGCAGTATTTT. The chain is built from TRBV6-5 and TRBJ2-3; 12 bases fit TRBD2. Trimming removed 6 bases from V and 5 bases from J; junction bases left unmatched: 6. In germline, CDR1 is MNHEY, CDR2 SVGAGI. This CDR3 is 15 amino acids long.

V usage is TRBV18 and J usage is TRBJ2-5; D not resolved. Germline assignment: CDR1 KGHSH and CDR2 LQKENI. Trimming took 2 bases from V and 2 from J, leaving 9 bases between them. This CDR3 spans 14 amino acids. For the CDR3, the DNA is TGTGCCAGCTCACCAAGATTCAATCAAGAGACCCAGTACTTC. It is translated as CASSPRFNQETQYF.

V is TRBV11-2 and J is TRBJ1-1, with no clear D. V dropped 2 bases and J dropped 1 base, with 8 bases sitting between them. Germline loops: CDR1 SGHAT, CDR2 FQNNGV. The CDR3 covers 14 residues. CDR3 sequence reads: CASSLSEANTEAFF. CDR3 in DNA: TGTGCCAGCAGCTTAAGTGAGGCGAACACTGAAGCTTTCTTT.

The chain recombines TRBV27 with TRBJ2-5, with 8 bases fitting TRBD2. Trimming at V came to 4 bases and at J to 5 bases, leaving 18 bases not matched to a gene. The CDR3 covers 18 residues. The germline V gene encodes CDR1 MNHEY and CDR2 SMNVEV (reference sequence). CDR3 in amino acids: CASSSDNIVVAGCETQYF. The CDR3 DNA sequence: TGTGCCAGCAGTTCGGATAATATTGTGGTAGCGGGATGCGAGACCCAGTACTTC.

The rearrangement links TRBV7-9 to TRBJ2-1; 7 nucleotides line up with TRBD2. The germline gives CDR1 SEHNR, CDR2 FQNEAQ (reference sequence). V trimming: 5 bases; J trimming: 0 bases; junction bases outside the gene matches: 10. This CDR3 spans 17 amino acids. CDR3 coding DNA: TGTGCCAGCAGCCTGGGAGGGGCCACCGACTCCTACAATGAGCAGTTCTTC. Protein: CASSLGGATDSYNEQFF.